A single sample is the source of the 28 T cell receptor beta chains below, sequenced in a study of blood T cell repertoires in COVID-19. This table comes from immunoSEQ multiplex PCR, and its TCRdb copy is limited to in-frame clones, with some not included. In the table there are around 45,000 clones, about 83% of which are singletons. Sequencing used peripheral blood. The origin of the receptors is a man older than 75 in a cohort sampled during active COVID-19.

In DNA, the CDR3 is TGTGCCAGCTCACCCACCCAGGACAGGGGGAGAGCTTTCTTT. Protein: CASSPTQDRGRAFF. This rearrangement joins TRBV18 to TRBJ1-1, with 10 bases identical to TRBD1. The J segment lost 10 bases and the V segment lost 3 bases, leaving 8 bases of the junction unmatched. Looked up from germline, CDR1 is KGHSH and CDR2 is LQKENI. The CDR3 consists of 14 residues.

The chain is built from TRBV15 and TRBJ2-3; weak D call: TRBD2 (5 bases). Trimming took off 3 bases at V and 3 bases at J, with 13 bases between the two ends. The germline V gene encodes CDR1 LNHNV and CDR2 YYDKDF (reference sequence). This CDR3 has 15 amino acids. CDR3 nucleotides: TGTGCCACCAGCAGGGATCTAGCTTCTACAGATACGCAGTATTTT. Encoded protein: CATSRDLASTDTQYF.

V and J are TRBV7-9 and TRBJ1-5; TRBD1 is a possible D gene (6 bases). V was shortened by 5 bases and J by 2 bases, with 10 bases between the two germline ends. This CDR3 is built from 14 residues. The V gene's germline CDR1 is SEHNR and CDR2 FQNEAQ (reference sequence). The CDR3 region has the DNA TGTGCCAGCAGCAAGGACAGTGGCAATCAGCCCCAGCATTTT. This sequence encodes CASSKDSGNQPQHF. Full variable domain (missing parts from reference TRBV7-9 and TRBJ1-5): DTGVSQNPRHKITKRGQNVTFRCDPISEHNRLYWYRQTLGQGPEFLTYFQNEAQLEKSRLLSDRFSAERPKGSFSTLEIQRTEQGDSAMYLCASSKDSGNQPQHFGDGTRLSIL.

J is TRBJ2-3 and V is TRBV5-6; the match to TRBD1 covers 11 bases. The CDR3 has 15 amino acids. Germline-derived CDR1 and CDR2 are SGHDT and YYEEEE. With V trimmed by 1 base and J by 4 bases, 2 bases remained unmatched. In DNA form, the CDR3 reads TGTGCCAGCAGCTTGCCGGGACAGGGGGCAGATACGCAGTATTTT. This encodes CASSLPGQGADTQYF.

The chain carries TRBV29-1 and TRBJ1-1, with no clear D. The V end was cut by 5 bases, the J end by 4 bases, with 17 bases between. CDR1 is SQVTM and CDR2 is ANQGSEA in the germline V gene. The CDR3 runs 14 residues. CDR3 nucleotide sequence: TGCAGCGTTAAAAGTTCGGGGTTCGGCACTGAAGCTTTCTTT. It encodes CSVKSSGFGTEAFF.

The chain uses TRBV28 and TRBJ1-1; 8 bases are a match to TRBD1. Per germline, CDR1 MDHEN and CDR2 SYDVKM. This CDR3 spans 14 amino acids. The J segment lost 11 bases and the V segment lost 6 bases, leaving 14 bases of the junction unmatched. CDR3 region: CASSRTGQSIRAFF. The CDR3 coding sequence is TGTGCCAGCAGCCGGACAGGGCAGTCTATCCGGGCTTTCTTT.

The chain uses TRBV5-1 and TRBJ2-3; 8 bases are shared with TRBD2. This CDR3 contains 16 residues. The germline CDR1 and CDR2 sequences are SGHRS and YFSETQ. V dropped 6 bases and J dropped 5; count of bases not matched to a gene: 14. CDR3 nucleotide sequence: TGCGCCAGCATGGTGGGTTTTAGCGGGGAAGGAGATACGCAGTATTTT. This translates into CASMVGFSGEGDTQYF.

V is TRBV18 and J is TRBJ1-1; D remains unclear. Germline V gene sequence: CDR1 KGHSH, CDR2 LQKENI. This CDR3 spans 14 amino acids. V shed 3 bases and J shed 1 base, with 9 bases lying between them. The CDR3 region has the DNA TGTGCCAGCTCACCGCGGGAATGGAACACTGAAGCTTTCTTT. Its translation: CASSPREWNTEAFF.

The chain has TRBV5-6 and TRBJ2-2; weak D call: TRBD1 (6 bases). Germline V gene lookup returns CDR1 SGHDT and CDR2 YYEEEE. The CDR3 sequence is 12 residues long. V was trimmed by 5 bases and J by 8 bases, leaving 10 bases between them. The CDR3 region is CASSRGGGELFF. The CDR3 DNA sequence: TGTGCCAGCAGTCGAGGGGGTGGGGAGCTGTTTTTT.

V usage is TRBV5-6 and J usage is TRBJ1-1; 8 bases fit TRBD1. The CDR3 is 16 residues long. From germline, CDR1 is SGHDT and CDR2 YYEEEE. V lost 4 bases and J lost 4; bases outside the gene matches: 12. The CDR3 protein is CASSAGSTGVGTEAFF. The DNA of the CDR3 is TGTGCCAGCAGCGCCGGGTCGACAGGGGTTGGCACTGAAGCTTTCTTT.

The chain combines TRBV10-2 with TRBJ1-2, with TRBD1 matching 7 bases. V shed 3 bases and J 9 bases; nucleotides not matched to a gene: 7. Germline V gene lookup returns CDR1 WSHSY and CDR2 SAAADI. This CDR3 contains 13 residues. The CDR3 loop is CASSDRGSRRYTF. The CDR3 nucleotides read TGCGCCAGCAGTGACAGGGGGTCTCGGCGCTACACCTTC.

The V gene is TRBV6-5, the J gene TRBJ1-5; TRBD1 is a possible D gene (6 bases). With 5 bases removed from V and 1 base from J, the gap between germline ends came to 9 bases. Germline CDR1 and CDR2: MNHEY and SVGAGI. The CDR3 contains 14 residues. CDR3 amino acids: CASSPQGSNQPQHF. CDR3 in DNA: TGTGCCAGCAGTCCACAGGGAAGCAATCAGCCCCAGCATTTT.

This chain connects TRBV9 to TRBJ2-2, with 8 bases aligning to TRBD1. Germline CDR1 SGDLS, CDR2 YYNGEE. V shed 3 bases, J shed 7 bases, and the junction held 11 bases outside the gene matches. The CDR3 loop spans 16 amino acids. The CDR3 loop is CASSARGQGRIGELFF. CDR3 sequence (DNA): TGTGCCAGCAGCGCGAGAGGACAGGGAAGAATCGGGGAGCTGTTTTTT.

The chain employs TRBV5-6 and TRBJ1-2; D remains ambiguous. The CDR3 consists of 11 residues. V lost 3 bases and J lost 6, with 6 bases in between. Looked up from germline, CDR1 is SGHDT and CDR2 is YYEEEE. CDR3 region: CASSYTDGYTF. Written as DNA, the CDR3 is TGTGCCAGCAGCTACACAGATGGCTACACCTTC.

CDR3 residues: CASRGRLDPSTDTQYF. CDR3 in DNA: TGTGCCAGCAGGGGGAGACTGGATCCTAGCACAGATACGCAGTATTTT. The genes are TRBV28 and TRBJ2-3; TRBD2 might be the D (5 bases). The CDR3 loop spans 16 amino acids. The germline V gene has CDR1 MDHEN and CDR2 SYDVKM. V lost 6 bases and J lost 0, with 16 bases in between.

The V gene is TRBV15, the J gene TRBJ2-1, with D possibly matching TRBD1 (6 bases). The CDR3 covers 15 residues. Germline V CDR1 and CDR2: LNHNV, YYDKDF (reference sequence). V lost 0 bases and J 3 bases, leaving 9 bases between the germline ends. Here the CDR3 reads CATSRDRQVYNEQFF. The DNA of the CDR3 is TGTGCCACCAGCAGAGATCGACAGGTCTACAATGAGCAGTTCTTC.

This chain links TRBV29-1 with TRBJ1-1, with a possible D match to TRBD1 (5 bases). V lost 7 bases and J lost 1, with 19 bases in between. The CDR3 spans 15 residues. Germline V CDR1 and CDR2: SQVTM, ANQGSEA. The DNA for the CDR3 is TGCAGCGCCCGGGCTGGGAGGGGCCAGAACACTGAAGCTTTCTTT. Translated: CSARAGRGQNTEAFF.

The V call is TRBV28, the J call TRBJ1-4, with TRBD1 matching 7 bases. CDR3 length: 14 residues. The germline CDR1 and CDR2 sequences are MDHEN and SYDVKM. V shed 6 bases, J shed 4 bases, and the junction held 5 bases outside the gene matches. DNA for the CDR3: TGTGCCAGCAGAGAATACAGGGGTAATGAAAAACTGTTTTTT. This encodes CASREYRGNEKLFF.

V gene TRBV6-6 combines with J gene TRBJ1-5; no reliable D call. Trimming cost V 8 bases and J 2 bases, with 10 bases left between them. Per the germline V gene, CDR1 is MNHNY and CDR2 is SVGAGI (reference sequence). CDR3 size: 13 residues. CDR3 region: CASQPQGNQPQHF. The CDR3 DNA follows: TGTGCCAGCCAGCCCCAGGGCAATCAGCCCCAGCATTTT.

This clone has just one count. The chain's CDR3 is CAWSSGGGGYTF. Written as DNA, the CDR3 is TGTGCCTGGAGTTCAGGGGGCGGGGGCTACACCTTC. J is TRBJ1-2 and V is TRBV30, with 8 bases identical to TRBD1. The CDR3 covers 12 residues. CDR1 GTSNPN and CDR2 SVGIG come from the germline V gene (reference sequence). The V segment lost 2 bases and the J segment 8 bases; nucleotides outside the gene matches: 4.

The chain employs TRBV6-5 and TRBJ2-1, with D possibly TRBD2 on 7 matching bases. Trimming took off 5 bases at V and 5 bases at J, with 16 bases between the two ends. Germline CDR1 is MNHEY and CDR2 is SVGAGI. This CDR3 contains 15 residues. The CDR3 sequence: CASSNGRGDDNEQFF. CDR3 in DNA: TGTGCCAGCAGTAATGGGAGGGGGGACGACAATGAGCAGTTCTTC.

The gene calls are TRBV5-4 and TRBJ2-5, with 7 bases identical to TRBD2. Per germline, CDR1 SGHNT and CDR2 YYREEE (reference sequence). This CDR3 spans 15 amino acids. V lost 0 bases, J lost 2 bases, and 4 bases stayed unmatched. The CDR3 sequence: CASSLVSGRQETQYF. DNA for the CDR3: TGTGCCAGCAGCTTGGTTAGCGGGCGGCAAGAGACCCAGTACTTC.

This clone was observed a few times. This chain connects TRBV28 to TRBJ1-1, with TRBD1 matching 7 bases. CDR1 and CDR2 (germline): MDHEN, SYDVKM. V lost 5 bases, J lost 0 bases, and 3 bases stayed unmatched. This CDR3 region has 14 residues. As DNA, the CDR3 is TGTGCCAGCAGTCGACAGGGCTTGAACACTGAAGCTTTCTTT. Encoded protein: CASSRQGLNTEAFF.

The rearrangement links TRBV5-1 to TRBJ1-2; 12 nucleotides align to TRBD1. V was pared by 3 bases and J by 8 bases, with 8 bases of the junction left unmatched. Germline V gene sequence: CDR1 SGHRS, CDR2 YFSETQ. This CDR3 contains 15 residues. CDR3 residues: CASSSSGQGASGYTF. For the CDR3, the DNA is TGCGCCAGCAGCTCTTCGGGACAGGGGGCTAGCGGCTACACCTTC.

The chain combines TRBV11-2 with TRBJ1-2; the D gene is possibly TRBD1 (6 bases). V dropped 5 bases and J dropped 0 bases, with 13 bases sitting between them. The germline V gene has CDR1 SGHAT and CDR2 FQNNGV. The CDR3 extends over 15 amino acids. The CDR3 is CASSGPGTPNYGYTF. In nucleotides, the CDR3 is TGTGCCAGCAGCGGACCCGGGACACCTAACTATGGCTACACCTTC.

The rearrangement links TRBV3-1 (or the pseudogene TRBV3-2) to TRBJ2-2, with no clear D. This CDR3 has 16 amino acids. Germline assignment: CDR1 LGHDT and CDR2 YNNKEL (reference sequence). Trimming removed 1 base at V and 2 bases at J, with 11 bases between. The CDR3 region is CASSQGPPGNTGELFF. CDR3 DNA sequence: TGTGCCAGCAGCCAAGGGCCCCCAGGAAACACCGGGGAGCTGTTTTTT.

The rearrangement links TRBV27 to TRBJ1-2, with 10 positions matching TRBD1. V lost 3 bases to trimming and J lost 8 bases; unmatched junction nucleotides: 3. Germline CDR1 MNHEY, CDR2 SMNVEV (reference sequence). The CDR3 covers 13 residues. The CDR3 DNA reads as TGTGCCAGCAGTTTCCGGGACAGGGGAGGCTACACCTTC. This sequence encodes CASSFRDRGGYTF.

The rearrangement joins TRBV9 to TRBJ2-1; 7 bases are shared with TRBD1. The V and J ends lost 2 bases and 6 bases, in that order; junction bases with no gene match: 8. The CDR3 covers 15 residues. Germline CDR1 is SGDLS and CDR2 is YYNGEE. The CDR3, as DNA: TGTGCCAGCAGCGTGAGGGTTTGGGACAGCAATGAGCAGTTCTTC. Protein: CASSVRVWDSNEQFF.